This entry lists 24 T cell receptor beta chains sequenced from one sample in a study of identical twins. TCRdb reprocessed the 5' RACE reads with MiXCR, giving one entry per CDR3 protein. The data hold approximately 300,000 distinct CDR3 sequences, with over 8.5% observed a single time. These data also featured in a second study, about yellow fever vaccine responses in identical twins.

Sequencing was done on a sample of CD8+ T cells sorted from blood. The receptor set was obtained from a woman between 18 and 29 years old in good health.

This chain connects TRBV7-3 to TRBJ2-7; D gene ambiguous. The CDR3 is made up of 13 amino acids. V dropped 5 bases and J dropped 6 bases, with 14 bases sitting between them. CDR1 is SGHTA, CDR2 FQGTGA, per germline. The CDR3 spells CASSAQSHREQYF. CDR3 DNA: TGTGCCAGCAGCGCACAATCCCATCGCGAGCAGTACTTC.

This clonotype was picked up a small number of times. The rearrangement uses TRBV5-1 and TRBJ2-7; 7 bases match TRBD1. Germline CDR1 and CDR2: SGHRS and YFSETQ. The CDR3 sequence is 16 residues long. With 4 bases clipped from V and 5 bases from J, the junction kept 15 bases outside the gene matches. The DNA of the CDR3 is TGCGCCAGCAGCATCAGACAGGGTGTAAAGTCAGACGAGCAGTACTTC. Its translation is CASSIRQGVKSDEQYF.

The chain links TRBV4-3 to TRBJ2-1, with D perhaps matching TRBD1 or TRBD2 (5 bases each). The CDR3 is made up of 14 amino acids. Germline loops: CDR1 LGHNA, CDR2 YSLEER. Trimming took 0 bases from V and 8 from J, leaving 11 bases between them. CDR3 sequence: CASSQDFRGDEQFF. The DNA for the CDR3 is TGCGCCAGCAGCCAAGATTTTAGAGGGGATGAGCAGTTCTTC.

The chain links TRBV19 to TRBJ2-7, with D possibly TRBD2 on 5 matching bases. The germline V and J ends were trimmed by 3 bases and 7 bases, with 22 bases remaining between them. Germline values: CDR1 LNHDA, CDR2 SQIVND (reference sequence). The CDR3 has 16 amino acids. CDR3 coding DNA: TGTGCCAGTAGTATCCTCTTCGCGGGCTCCTCGGGGGAGCAGTACTTC. Protein product: CASSILFAGSSGEQYF.

The rearrangement joins TRBV6-2 or TRBV6-3 to TRBJ2-5, with D unresolved. The CDR3 loop spans 16 amino acids. Germline V gene lookup returns CDR1 MNHEY and CDR2 SVGEGT. Deletions cut 1 base from V and 2 bases from J, with 14 bases between. CDR3 nucleotide sequence: TGTGCCAGCAGTTACTATCCGGAATCCTTGCAAGAGACCCAGTACTTC. It specifies CASSYYPESLQETQYF.

In DNA, the CDR3 is TGTGCCAGCAGCCAAGTGGTAACGGGAGGGTACGATGAGCAGTTCTTC. As protein: CASSQVVTGGYDEQFF. The chain has TRBV3-1 and TRBJ2-1; 8 nucleotides align to TRBD2. Germline V gene sequence: CDR1 LGHDT, CDR2 YNNKEL (reference sequence). The CDR3 runs 16 residues. V shed 1 base, J shed 8 bases, and the junction held 10 bases outside the gene matches.

The chain is built from TRBV7-3 and TRBJ1-2; 9 nucleotides line up with TRBD1. Germline V gives CDR1 SGHTA, CDR2 FQGTGA. The CDR3 sequence is 15 residues long. J lost 7 bases, V lost 4 bases, and 10 bases had no gene match. The CDR3 nucleotides are TGTGCCAGCAGCTCCGGGGACAGGGTCGCGAGTGGCTACACCTTC. Protein: CASSSGDRVASGYTF. Together with reference TRBV7-3 and TRBJ1-2, the CDR3 gives the full variable domain: GAGVSQTPSNKVTEKGKYVELRCDPISGHTALYWYRQSLGQGPEFLIYFQGTGAADDSGLPNDRFFAVRPEGSVSTLKIQRTERGDSAVYLCASSSGDRVASGYTFGSGTRLTVV.

This chain uses TRBV7-9 with TRBJ2-1; 9 bases match TRBD1. V lost 5 bases to trimming and J lost 2 bases; unmatched junction nucleotides: 7. The CDR3 spans 16 residues. Germline V gene lookup returns CDR1 SEHNR and CDR2 FQNEAQ (reference sequence). CDR3 nucleotide sequence: TGTGCCAGCAGCCCTCCAACAGGGGGCCCCTACAATGAGCAGTTCTTC. Its protein product is CASSPPTGGPYNEQFF.

The sample holds a few counts of this clonotype. The V call is TRBV5-1, the J call TRBJ2-3; perhaps TRBD1 as D (6 bases). The V end was cut by 0 bases, the J end by 3 bases, with 11 bases between. Germline V gene sequence: CDR1 SGHRS, CDR2 YFSETQ. The CDR3 is 15 residues long. The CDR3 sequence is CASSLVQGRTDTQYF. Here the CDR3 DNA reads TGCGCCAGCAGCTTGGTACAGGGTAGGACAGATACGCAGTATTTT.

The table lists this clonotype with a few counts. The chain couples TRBV15 to TRBJ1-6; unclear D gene. Germline lookup yields CDR1 LNHNV and CDR2 YYDKDF (reference sequence). CDR3 size: 14 residues. Trimming removed 1 base at V and 4 bases at J, with 5 bases between. CDR3 in amino acids: CATSRAQYNSPLHF. CDR3 in DNA: TGTGCCACCAGCAGAGCACAGTATAATTCACCCCTCCACTTT.

There are many counts of this clonotype. The genes are TRBV20-1 and TRBJ2-7; D gene unclear. Germline-derived CDR1 and CDR2 are DFQATT and SNEGSKA (reference sequence). V lost 1 base, J lost 0 bases, and 7 bases lay in between. This CDR3 region has 13 residues. The CDR3 loop reads CSARGAASYEQYF. The CDR3, as DNA: TGCAGTGCTAGAGGGGCAGCCTCCTACGAGCAGTACTTC.

In this sample, this clonotype turned up a few times. This rearrangement joins TRBV15 to TRBJ2-5; tentatively, D is TRBD2 (5 bases). Germline V gene lookup returns CDR1 LNHNV and CDR2 YYDKDF (reference sequence). Trimming pared 0 bases from V and 3 bases from J, leaving 23 bases between. This CDR3 is 19 amino acids long. This CDR3 is CATSRERVRLRPEEETQYF. The DNA for the CDR3 is TGTGCCACCAGCAGAGAGAGGGTCCGGCTTCGCCCTGAAGAAGAGACCCAGTACTTC.

The chain has TRBV25-1 and TRBJ2-1, with D maybe TRBD2 (5 bases). This CDR3 is 14 amino acids long. With 7 bases removed from V and 10 bases from J, the gap between germline ends came to 20 bases. CDR1 and CDR2 from the germline V gene are MGHDK and SYGVNS. The CDR3 nucleotides are TGTGCCAGCAAGGGAGCGCAGCCTCTCGGGGAGCAGTTCTTC. Protein: CASKGAQPLGEQFF.

The chain is built from TRBV15 and TRBJ1-2; no reliable D call. With 0 bases removed from V and 4 bases from J, the gap between germline ends came to 12 bases. CDR1 and CDR2 (germline): LNHNV, YYDKDF (reference sequence). The CDR3 consists of 15 residues. This CDR3 is CATSRESGLPYGYTF. The CDR3 nucleotides are TGTGCCACCAGCAGAGAATCCGGGCTACCCTATGGCTACACCTTC.

This clonotype appeared many times. The rearrangement links TRBV12-3 or TRBV12-4 to TRBJ1-2, with unresolved D. The CDR3 consists of 14 residues. Between the trimmed V and J ends, which lost 3 bases and 8 bases, there was a span of 16 bases. CDR3 region: CASSFEPDGEGYTF. CDR3 sequence (DNA): TGTGCCAGCAGTTTCGAGCCAGACGGGGAGGGCTACACCTTC.

This clonotype was found a few times. This sequence may be a read error, since a much larger clone differs from it by one base. The rearrangement links TRBV20-1 to TRBJ1-1, with a weak D call TRBD1 (5 bases). This CDR3 has 12 amino acids. Germline V gene sequence: CDR1 DFQATT, CDR2 SNEGSKA (reference sequence). With 2 bases removed from V and 3 bases from J, the gap between germline ends came to 7 bases. The CDR3: CSARLGDTEAFF. Written as DNA, the CDR3 is TGCAGTGCTAGATTGGGGGACACTGAAGCTTTCTTT.

In this sample, this clonotype turned up many times. The chain combines TRBV7-9 with TRBJ1-5, with 8 bases fitting TRBD1. CDR1 and CDR2 from the germline V gene are SEHNR and FQNEAQ (reference sequence). J lost 7 bases, V lost 8 bases, and 7 bases had no gene match. This CDR3 is built from 13 residues. CDR3 DNA sequence: TGTGCCAGCGACGCAGGGGGCAGACAGCCCCAGCATTTT. Protein sequence: CASDAGGRQPQHF.

The chain has TRBV7-9 and TRBJ1-5, with a possible D match to TRBD1 (6 bases). The CDR3 covers 15 residues. The germline V and J ends were trimmed by 1 base and 6 bases, with 13 bases remaining between them. Per germline, CDR1 SEHNR and CDR2 FQNEAQ (reference sequence). The CDR3: CASSLGGRMGQPQHF. The CDR3 coding sequence is TGTGCCAGCAGCTTAGGGGGGCGCATGGGTCAGCCCCAGCATTTT.

This clonotype came up a few times. The rearrangement links TRBV7-9 to TRBJ2-7; 9 nucleotides match TRBD1. Germline V gene sequence: CDR1 SEHNR, CDR2 FQNEAQ (reference sequence). The CDR3 extends over 15 amino acids. V lost 6 bases, J lost 3 bases, and 9 bases stayed unmatched. DNA for the CDR3: TGTGCCAGCAGTCCACGCGGACAGGGGTTCTACGAGCAGTACTTC. This codes for CASSPRGQGFYEQYF.

This clonotype was detected a few times. The chain employs TRBV5-1 and TRBJ2-3; 9 positions match TRBD2. The germline V gene has CDR1 SGHRS and CDR2 YFSETQ. After removal of 2 bases from V and 2 bases from J, the junction contained 6 bases not matched to a gene. The length of the CDR3 is 16 residues. The DNA for the CDR3 is TGCGCCAGCAGCTTCGGTCGGACTAGCGACACAGATACGCAGTATTTT. Translating gives CASSFGRTSDTDTQYF.

Many counts were recorded for this clonotype. This chain links TRBV25-1 with TRBJ2-1; 8 bases align to TRBD1. The CDR3 totals 13 residues. V was pared by 4 bases and J by 10 bases, with 6 bases of the junction left unmatched. Germline values: CDR1 MGHDK, CDR2 SYGVNS. CDR3 DNA sequence: TGTGCCAGCAGTGGGCGGACAGGGCGGGAGCAGTTCTTC. This sequence encodes CASSGRTGREQFF.

The chain recombines TRBV9 with TRBJ1-4, with 7 positions matching TRBD1. The CDR3 length is 14 residues. The junction had 5 bases not matched to a gene; V was cut back by 1 base and J by 8 bases. From germline, CDR1 is SGDLS and CDR2 YYNGEE. The CDR3 protein is CASSVRGQREKLFF. The CDR3 DNA reads as TGTGCCAGCAGCGTAAGGGGACAGAGGGAAAAACTGTTTTTT. The whole variable domain, remainder taken from reference TRBV9 and TRBJ1-4, is DSGVTQTPKHLITATGQRVTLRCSPRSGDLSVYWYQQSLDQGLQFLIQYYNGEERAKGNILERFSAQQFPDLHSELNLSSLELGDSALYFCASSVRGQREKLFFGSGTQLSVL.

This clonotype was recorded many times. The chain uses TRBV2 and TRBJ1-4, with D hard to call. Germline loops: CDR1 SNHLY, CDR2 FYNNEI. V was pared by 6 bases and J by 6 bases, with 11 bases between. The CDR3 totals 13 residues. In nucleotides, the CDR3 is TGTGCCAGCAGGGCCGCGTTCGATGAAAAACTGTTTTTT. Translation gives CASRAAFDEKLFF.

This clonotype appeared many times. This chain joins TRBV3-1 and TRBJ2-7; D is perhaps TRBD2 (6 bases). Trimming pared 4 bases from V and 4 bases from J, leaving 8 bases between. The CDR3 covers 12 residues. CDR1 LGHDT and CDR2 YNNKEL come from the germline V gene (reference sequence). DNA of the CDR3: TGTGCCAGCAGCCGGCGGGGTTACGAGCAGTACTTC. Its translation: CASSRRGYEQYF.